The present T cell receptor (beta chain) was sequenced within a study of radiation and T cells in renal cell carcinoma. Only in-frame clones appear in the TCRdb table, and some are missing; sequencing was by immunoSEQ multiplex PCR. The table records about 130,000 clones, about 81% of them present only once. The time point denotes: blood 2 weeks post-SBRT. Noted treatment: 15 Gy SBRT to primary tumor, nephrectomy 4 weeks later. The specimen comprised blood, sampled from a patient whose treatment included radiotherapy and nephrectomy. The TCR sequence derives from a man aged 50 or older with renal cell carcinoma.

Here the CDR3 DNA reads TGCGCCAGCAGCTTTGACGGGGGTGATTTTTCCTACGAGCAGTACTTC. Encoded protein: CASSFDGGDFSYEQYF. The V call is TRBV5-1, the J call TRBJ2-7, with TRBD2 as a possible D gene (6 bases). CDR1 SGHRS and CDR2 YFSETQ come from the germline V gene. Trimming cost V 2 bases and J 1 base, with 16 bases left between them. The CDR3 consists of 16 residues.